This T cell receptor beta chain was identified during a study of control samples from healthy donors and cancer patients. Measured with immunoSEQ multiplex PCR; TCRdb has only the in-frame clones, and not every one. This sample yields approximately 120,000 clones, of which roughly 87% are seen a single time; under 2% belongs to the top ten. The germline V gene encodes CDR1 SGHTA and CDR2 FQGNSA. The trim removed 4 bases at V and 3 bases at J, leaving 6 bases unmatched. The CDR3 is 15 residues long. This receptor was taken from a man between 18 and 35 years old in good health. The chain employs TRBV7-2 and TRBJ1-2; TRBD1 matches 9 bases. Material for sequencing was blood. The CDR3 sequence: CASSYRTGVDYGYTF. CDR3 DNA: TGTGCCAGCAGCTACAGGACAGGGGTGGACTATGGCTACACCTTC. The variable domain in full, with the rest retrieved from reference TRBV7-2 and TRBJ1-2, is GAGVSQSPSNKVTEKGKDVELRCDPISGHTALYWYRQSLGQGLEFLIYFQGNSAPDKSGLPSDRFSAERTGGSVSTLTIQRTQQEDSAVYLCASSYRTGVDYGYTFGSGTRLTVV.